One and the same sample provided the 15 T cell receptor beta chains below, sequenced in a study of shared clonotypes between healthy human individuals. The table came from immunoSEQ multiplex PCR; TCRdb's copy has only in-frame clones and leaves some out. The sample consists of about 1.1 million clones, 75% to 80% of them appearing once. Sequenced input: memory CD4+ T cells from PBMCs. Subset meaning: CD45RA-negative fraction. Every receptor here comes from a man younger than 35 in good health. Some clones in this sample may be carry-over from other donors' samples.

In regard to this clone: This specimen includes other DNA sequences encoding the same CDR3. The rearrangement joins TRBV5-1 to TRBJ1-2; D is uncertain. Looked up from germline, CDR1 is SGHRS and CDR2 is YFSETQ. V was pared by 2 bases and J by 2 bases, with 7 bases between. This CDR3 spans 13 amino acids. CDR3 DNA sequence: TGCGCCAGCAGCTTTACGGGGAACTATGGCTACACCTTC. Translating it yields CASSFTGNYGYTF.

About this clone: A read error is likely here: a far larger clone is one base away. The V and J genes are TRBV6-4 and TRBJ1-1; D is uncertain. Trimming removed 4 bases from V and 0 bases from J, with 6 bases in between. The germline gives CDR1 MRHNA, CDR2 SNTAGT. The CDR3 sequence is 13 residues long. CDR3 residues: CASSVEVNTEAFF. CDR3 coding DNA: TGTGCCAGCAGTGTTGAAGTGAACACTGAAGCTTTCTTT.

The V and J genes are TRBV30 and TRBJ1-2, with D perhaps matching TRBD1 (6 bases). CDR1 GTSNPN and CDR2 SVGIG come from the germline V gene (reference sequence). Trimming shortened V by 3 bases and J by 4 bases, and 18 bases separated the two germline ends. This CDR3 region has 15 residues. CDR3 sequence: CAWSLGGGGRYGYTF. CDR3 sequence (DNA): TGTGCCTGGAGCCTCGGGGGAGGGGGTCGCTATGGCTACACCTTC.

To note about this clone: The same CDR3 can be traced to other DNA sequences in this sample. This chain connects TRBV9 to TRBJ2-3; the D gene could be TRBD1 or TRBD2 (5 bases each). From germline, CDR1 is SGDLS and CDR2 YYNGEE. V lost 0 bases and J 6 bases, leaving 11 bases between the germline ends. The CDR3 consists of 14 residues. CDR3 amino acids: CASSVGPEGDTQYF. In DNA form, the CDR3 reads TGTGCCAGCAGCGTAGGCCCCGAGGGGGATACGCAGTATTTT.

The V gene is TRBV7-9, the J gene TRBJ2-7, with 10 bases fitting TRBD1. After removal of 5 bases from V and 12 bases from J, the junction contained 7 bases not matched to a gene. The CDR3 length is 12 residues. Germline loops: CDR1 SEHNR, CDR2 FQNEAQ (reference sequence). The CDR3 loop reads CASSPGQGGRYF. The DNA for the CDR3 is TGTGCCAGCAGCCCCGGACAGGGGGGTAGGTACTTC.

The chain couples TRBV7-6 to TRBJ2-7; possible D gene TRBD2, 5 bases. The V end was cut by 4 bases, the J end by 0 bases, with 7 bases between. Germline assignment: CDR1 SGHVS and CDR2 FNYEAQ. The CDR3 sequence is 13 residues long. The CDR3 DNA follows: TGTGCCAGCAGCTGGAGCGGCTCCTACGAGCAGTACTTC. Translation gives CASSWSGSYEQYF.

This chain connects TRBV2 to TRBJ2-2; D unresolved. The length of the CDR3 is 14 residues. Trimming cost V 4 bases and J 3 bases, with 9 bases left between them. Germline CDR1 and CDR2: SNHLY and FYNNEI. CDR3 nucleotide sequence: TGTGCCAGCAGTGCTTTGCTGGACACCGGGGAGCTGTTTTTT. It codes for CASSALLDTGELFF.

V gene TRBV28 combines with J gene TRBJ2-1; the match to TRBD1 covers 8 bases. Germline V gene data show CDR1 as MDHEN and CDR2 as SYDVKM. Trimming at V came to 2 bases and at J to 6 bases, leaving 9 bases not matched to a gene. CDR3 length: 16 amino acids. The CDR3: CASSLPPGTGINEQFF. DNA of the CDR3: TGTGCCAGCAGTTTACCCCCGGGGACAGGAATCAATGAGCAGTTCTTC. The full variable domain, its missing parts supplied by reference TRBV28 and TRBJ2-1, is DVKVTQSSRYLVKRTGEKVFLECVQDMDHENMFWYRQDPGLGLRLIYFSYDVKMKEKGDIPEGYSVSREKKERFSLILESASTNQTSMYLCASSLPPGTGINEQFFGPGTRLTVL.

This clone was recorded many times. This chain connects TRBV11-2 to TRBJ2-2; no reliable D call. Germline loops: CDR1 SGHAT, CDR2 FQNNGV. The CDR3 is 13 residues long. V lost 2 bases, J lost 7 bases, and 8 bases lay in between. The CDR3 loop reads CASSLIADGELFF. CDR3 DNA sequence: TGTGCCAGCAGCTTAATAGCAGACGGGGAGCTGTTTTTT.

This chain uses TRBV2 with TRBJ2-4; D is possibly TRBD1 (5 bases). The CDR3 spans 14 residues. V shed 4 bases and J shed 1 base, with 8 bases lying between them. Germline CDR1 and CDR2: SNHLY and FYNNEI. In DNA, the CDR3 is TGTGCCAGCAGTGGTCAGGGTGCCAAAAACATTCAGTACTTC. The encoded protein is CASSGQGAKNIQYF.

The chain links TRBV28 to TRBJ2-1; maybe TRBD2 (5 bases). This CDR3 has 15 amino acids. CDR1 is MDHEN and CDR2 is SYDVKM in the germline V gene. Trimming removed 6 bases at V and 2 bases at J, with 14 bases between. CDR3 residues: CASSPEGLTYNEQFF. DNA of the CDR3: TGTGCCAGCAGCCCGGAAGGACTCACCTACAATGAGCAGTTCTTC.

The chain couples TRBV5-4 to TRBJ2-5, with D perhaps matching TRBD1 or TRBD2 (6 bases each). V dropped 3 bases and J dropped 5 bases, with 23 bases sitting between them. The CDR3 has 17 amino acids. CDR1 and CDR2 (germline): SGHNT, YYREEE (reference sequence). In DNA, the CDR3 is TGTGCCAGCAGCTCCGTGGGCCGGACAGTCCGGGGGGAGACCCAGTACTTC. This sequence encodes CASSSVGRTVRGETQYF.

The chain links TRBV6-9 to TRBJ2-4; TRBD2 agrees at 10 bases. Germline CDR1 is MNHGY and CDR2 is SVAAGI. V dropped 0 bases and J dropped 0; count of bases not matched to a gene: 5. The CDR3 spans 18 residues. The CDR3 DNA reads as TGTGCCAGCAGTTATTCCTCCGGACTAGCGGTAGCCAAAAACATTCAGTACTTC. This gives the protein CASSYSSGLAVAKNIQYF.

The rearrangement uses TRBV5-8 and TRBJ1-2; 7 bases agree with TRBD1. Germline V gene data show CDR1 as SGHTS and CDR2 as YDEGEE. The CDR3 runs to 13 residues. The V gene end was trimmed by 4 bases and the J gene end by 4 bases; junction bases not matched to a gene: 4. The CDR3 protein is CASSMTGLYGYTF. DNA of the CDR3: TGTGCCAGCAGCATGACAGGGCTCTATGGCTACACCTTC.

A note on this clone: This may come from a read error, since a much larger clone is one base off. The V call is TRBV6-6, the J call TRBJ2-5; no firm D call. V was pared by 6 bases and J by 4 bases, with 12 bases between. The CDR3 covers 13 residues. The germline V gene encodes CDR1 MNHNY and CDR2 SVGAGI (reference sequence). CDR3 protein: CASSRRTGETQYF. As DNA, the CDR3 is TGTGCCAGCAGCCGGCGGACGGGAGAGACCCAGTACTTC.